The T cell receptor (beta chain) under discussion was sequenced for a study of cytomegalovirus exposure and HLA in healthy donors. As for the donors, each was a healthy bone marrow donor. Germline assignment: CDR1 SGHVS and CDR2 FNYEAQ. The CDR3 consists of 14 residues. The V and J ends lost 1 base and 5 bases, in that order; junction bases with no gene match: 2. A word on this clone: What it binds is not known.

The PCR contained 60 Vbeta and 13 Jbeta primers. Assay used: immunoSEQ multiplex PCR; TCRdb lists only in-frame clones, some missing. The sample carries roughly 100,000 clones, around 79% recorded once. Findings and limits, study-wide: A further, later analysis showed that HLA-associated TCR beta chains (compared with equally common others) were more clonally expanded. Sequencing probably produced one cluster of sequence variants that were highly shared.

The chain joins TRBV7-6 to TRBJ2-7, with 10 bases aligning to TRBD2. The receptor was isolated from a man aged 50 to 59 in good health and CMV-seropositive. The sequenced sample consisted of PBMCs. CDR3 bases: TGTGCCAGCAGCTTAGAGCTAGCGGGAGACGAGCAGTACTTC. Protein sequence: CASSLELAGDEQYF.